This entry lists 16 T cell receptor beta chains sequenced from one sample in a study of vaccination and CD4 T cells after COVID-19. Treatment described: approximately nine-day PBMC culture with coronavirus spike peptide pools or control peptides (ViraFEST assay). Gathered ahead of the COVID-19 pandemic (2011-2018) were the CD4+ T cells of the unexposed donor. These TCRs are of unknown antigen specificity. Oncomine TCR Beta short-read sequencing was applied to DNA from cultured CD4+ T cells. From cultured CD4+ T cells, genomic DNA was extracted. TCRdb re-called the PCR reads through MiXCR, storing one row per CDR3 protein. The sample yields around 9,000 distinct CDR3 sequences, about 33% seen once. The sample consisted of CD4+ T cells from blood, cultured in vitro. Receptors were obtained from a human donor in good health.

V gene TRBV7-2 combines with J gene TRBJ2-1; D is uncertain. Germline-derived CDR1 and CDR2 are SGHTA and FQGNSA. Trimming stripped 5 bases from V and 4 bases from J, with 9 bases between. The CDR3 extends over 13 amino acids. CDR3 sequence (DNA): TGTGCCAGCAGCCGGAGCCGTTACAATGAGCAGTTCTTC. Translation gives CASSRSRYNEQFF.

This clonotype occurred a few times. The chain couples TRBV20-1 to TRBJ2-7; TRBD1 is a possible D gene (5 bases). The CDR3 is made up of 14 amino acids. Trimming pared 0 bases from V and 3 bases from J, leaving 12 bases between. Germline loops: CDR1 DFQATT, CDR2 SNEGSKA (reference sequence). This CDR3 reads CSARDPGHYYEQYF. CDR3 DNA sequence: TGCAGTGCTAGAGATCCCGGACATTACTACGAGCAGTACTTC.

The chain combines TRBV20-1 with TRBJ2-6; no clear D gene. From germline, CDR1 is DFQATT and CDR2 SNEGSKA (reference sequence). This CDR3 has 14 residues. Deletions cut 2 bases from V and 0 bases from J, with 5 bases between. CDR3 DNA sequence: TGCAGTGCTAGACAGGCCTCTGGGGCCAACGTCCTGACTTTC. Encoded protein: CSARQASGANVLTF.

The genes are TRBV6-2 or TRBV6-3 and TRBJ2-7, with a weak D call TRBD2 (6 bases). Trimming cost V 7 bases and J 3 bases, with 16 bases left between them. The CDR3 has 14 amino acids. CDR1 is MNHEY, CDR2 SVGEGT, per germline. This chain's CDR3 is CASIRASARYEQYF. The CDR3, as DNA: TGTGCCAGCATCCGGGCTAGCGCACGCTACGAGCAGTACTTC.

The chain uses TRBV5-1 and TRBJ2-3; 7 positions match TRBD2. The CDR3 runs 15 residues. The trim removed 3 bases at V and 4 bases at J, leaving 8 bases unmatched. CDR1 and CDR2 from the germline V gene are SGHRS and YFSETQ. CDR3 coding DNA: TGCGCCAGCAGCTACCAGCGGGATAGGCCAGATACGCAGTATTTT. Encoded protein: CASSYQRDRPDTQYF.

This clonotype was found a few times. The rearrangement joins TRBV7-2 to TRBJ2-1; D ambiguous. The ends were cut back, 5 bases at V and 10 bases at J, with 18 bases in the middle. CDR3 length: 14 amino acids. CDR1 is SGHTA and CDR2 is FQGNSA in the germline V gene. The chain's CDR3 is CASSPHGPYREQFF. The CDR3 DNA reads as TGTGCCAGCAGCCCCCATGGTCCCTACAGAGAGCAGTTCTTC.

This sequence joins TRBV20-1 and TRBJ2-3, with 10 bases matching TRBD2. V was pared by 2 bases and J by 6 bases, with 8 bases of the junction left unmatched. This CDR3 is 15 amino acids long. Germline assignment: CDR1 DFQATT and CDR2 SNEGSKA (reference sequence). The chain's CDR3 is CSARPSSGSRDTQYF. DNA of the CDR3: TGCAGTGCTAGACCGTCTAGCGGGAGTCGGGATACGCAGTATTTT.

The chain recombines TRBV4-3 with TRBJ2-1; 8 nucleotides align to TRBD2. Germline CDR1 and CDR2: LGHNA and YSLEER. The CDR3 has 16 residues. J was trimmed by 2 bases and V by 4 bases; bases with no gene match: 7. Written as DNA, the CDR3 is TGCGCCAGCAGCCCCAGAGCGGGAGAACCCTACAATGAGCAGTTCTTC. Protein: CASSPRAGEPYNEQFF.

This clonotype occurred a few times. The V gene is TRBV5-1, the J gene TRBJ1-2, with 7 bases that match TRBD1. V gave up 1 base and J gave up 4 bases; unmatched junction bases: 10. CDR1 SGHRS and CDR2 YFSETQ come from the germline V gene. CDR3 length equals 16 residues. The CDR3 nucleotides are TGCGCCAGCAGCTTGATAGGGGGCTCCGGGGGCTATGGCTACACCTTC. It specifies CASSLIGGSGGYGYTF.

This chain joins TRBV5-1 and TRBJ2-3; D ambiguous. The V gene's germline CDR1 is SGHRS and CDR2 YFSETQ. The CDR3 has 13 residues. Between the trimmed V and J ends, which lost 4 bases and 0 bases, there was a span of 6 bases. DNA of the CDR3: TGCGCCAGCAGCGTAACTAGCACAGATACGCAGTATTTT. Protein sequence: CASSVTSTDTQYF. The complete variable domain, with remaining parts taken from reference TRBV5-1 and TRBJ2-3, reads KAGVTQTPRYLIKTRGQQVTLSCSPISGHRSVSWYQQTPGQGLQFLFEYFSETQRNKGNFPGRFSGRQFSNSRSEMNVSTLELGDSALYLCASSVTSTDTQYFGPGTRLTVL.

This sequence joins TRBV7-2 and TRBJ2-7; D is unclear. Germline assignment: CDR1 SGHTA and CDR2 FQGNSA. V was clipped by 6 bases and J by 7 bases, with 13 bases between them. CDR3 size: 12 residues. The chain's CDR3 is CASSSSLGEQYF. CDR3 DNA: TGTGCCAGCAGTTCTTCACTCGGGGAGCAGTACTTC.

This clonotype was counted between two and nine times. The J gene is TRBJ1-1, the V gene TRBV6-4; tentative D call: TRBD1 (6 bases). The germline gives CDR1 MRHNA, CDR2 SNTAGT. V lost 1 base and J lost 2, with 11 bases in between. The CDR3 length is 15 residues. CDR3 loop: CASSDYPGTNTEAFF. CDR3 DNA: TGTGCCAGCAGTGACTACCCAGGGACAAACACTGAAGCTTTCTTT.

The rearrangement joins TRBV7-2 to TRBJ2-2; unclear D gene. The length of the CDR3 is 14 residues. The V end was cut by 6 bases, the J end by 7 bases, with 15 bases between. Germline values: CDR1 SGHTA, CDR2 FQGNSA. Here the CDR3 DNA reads TGTGCCAGCAGTTTATATACGCGAGGCGGGGAGCTGTTTTTT. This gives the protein CASSLYTRGGELFF.

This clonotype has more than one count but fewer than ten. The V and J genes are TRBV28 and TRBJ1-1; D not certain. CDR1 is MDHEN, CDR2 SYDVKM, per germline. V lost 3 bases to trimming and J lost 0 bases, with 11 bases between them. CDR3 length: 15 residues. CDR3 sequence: CASSLDQVVNTEAFF. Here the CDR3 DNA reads TGTGCCAGCAGTTTGGATCAAGTCGTGAACACTGAAGCTTTCTTT.

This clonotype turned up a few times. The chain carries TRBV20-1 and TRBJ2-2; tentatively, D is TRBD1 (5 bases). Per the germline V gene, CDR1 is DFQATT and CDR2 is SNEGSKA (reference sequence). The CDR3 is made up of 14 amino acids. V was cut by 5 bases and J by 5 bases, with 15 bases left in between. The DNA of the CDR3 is TGCAGTGCTGAAGGGGCAGGGCGAACCGGGGAGCTGTTTTTT. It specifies CSAEGAGRTGELFF.

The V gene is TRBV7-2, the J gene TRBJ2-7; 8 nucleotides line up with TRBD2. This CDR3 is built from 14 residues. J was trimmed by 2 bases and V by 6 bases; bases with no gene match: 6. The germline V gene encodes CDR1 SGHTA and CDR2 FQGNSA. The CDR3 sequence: CASRSGTRAYEQYF. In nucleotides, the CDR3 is TGTGCCAGCAGGTCCGGGACTAGGGCCTACGAGCAGTACTTC.